The 19 T cell receptor beta chains reported below all come from one sample, sequenced in a study of cytomegalovirus exposure and HLA in healthy donors. Primers included in the PCR were 60 Vbeta and 13 Jbeta primers. Sequenced by immunoSEQ multiplex PCR; TCRdb stores in-frame clones only, minus some. The repertoire consists of under 200,000 clones, with 80% occurring once and the leading ten covering 1.3%. Sequenced material: PBMCs. Receptor source: a man aged 25-40 years in good health and CMV-seronegative.

This chain's CDR3 is CASSQGSGRGETQYF. In DNA, the CDR3 is TGCGCCAGCAGCCAAGGTAGCGGGAGGGGAGAGACCCAGTACTTC. The chain couples TRBV4-1 to TRBJ2-5, with 11 bases aligning to TRBD2. With 1 base clipped from V and 4 bases from J, the junction kept 2 bases outside the gene matches. CDR1 is MGHRA, CDR2 YSYEKL, per germline. This CDR3 has 15 residues.

The chain carries TRBV30 and TRBJ2-6, with 9 bases aligning to TRBD1. Germline values: CDR1 GTSNPN, CDR2 SVGIG (reference sequence). The CDR3 has 17 residues. V was clipped by 7 bases and J by 2 bases; unmatched bases: 12. Here the CDR3 reads CASIGTGSLAGANVLTF. The CDR3 nucleotides read TGTGCCTCCATCGGGACAGGGTCTTTGGCTGGGGCCAACGTCCTGACTTTC.

This clone was seen only once. The J gene is TRBJ2-5, the V gene TRBV29-1, with 12 bases lining up with TRBD2. CDR3 length: 15 residues. V trimming: 8 bases; J trimming: 5 bases; junction bases outside the gene matches: 12. Germline CDR1 SQVTM, CDR2 ANQGSEA. This CDR3 is CSPPGGTSGRETQYF. The CDR3 DNA reads TGCAGCCCACCGGGGGGGACTAGCGGGCGGGAGACCCAGTACTTC. The whole variable domain, remainder taken from reference TRBV29-1 and TRBJ2-5, is SAVISQKPSRDICQRGTSLTIQCQVDSQVTMMFWYRQQPGQSLTLIATANQGSEATYESGFVIDKFPISRPNLTFSTLTVSNMSPEDSSIYLCSPPGGTSGRETQYFGPGTRLLVL.

This chain uses TRBV27 with TRBJ2-5; a possible D gene is TRBD2 (5 bases). In germline, CDR1 is MNHEY, CDR2 SMNVEV (reference sequence). V gave up 7 bases and J gave up 0 bases, with 12 bases separating them. The CDR3 loop spans 14 amino acids. CDR3 in amino acids: CASKHGEDQETQYF. The CDR3 bases are TGTGCCAGCAAACACGGGGAAGACCAAGAGACCCAGTACTTC.

J is TRBJ1-1 and V is TRBV9; D possibly corresponds to TRBD1 (6 bases). This CDR3 is built from 16 residues. Per the germline V gene, CDR1 is SGDLS and CDR2 is YYNGEE. Trimming cost V 3 bases and J 3 bases, with 18 bases left between them. This CDR3 is CASSAFSGGADTEAFF. DNA for the CDR3: TGTGCCAGCAGCGCCTTCAGTGGGGGCGCGGACACTGAAGCTTTCTTT.

The CDR3 protein is CASSSQDNQPQHF. The CDR3 coding sequence is TGTGCCAGCAGCTCCCAGGACAATCAGCCCCAGCATTTT. This chain connects TRBV7-9 to TRBJ1-5; unclear D gene. This CDR3 has 13 amino acids. The germline V gene has CDR1 SEHNR and CDR2 FQNEAQ (reference sequence). V shed 4 bases and J shed 3 bases, with 7 bases lying between them. The complete variable domain, with remaining parts taken from reference TRBV7-9 and TRBJ1-5, reads DTGVSQNPRHKITKRGQNVTFRCDPISEHNRLYWYRQTLGQGPEFLTYFQNEAQLEKSRLLSDRFSAERPKGSFSTLEIQRTEQGDSAMYLCASSSQDNQPQHFGDGTRLSIL.

The chain has TRBV21-1 and TRBJ2-1; the table's D call TRBD1 went unverified against the DNA. TRBV21-1 is labeled a pseudogene. This CDR3 contains 14 residues. Here the CDR3 reads CANRDRPSNNEQFF. In DNA form, the CDR3 reads TGTGCCAACAGAGACAGGCCATCAAACAATGAGCAGTTCTTC.

In its sample, this clone was seen a few times. V and J are TRBV19 and TRBJ2-7; 8 bases agree with TRBD1. J gave up 6 bases and V 10 bases, and 14 bases lay outside the gene matches. This CDR3 contains 14 residues. Germline V CDR1 and CDR2: LNHDA, SQIVND (reference sequence). CDR3 region: CATTRGQGAVEQYF. The CDR3 DNA reads TGTGCCACCACGCGTGGTCAGGGGGCGGTCGAGCAGTACTTC.

This clone was detected only once. The chain combines TRBV5-6 with TRBJ2-1; D not resolved. Germline V gene sequence: CDR1 SGHDT, CDR2 YYEEEE. The V gene lost 2 bases and the J gene lost 11 bases, with 11 bases spanning the gap. This CDR3 has 12 amino acids. CDR3 sequence reads: CASSFLSRKQFF. For the CDR3, the DNA is TGTGCCAGCAGCTTTTTGTCTAGAAAGCAGTTCTTC.

V usage is TRBV7-2 and J usage is TRBJ2-3; 9 nucleotides agree with TRBD2. The length of the CDR3 is 16 residues. The junction had 12 bases not matched to a gene; V was cut back by 5 bases and J by 6 bases. The germline CDR1 and CDR2 sequences are SGHTA and FQGNSA. CDR3: CASSPGTSPRGDTQYF. CDR3 DNA sequence: TGTGCCAGCAGCCCAGGGACTAGCCCTAGGGGGGATACGCAGTATTTT.

The chain is built from TRBV7-3 and TRBJ2-1; 11 bases agree with TRBD2. This CDR3 spans 17 amino acids. V lost 5 bases to trimming and J lost 0 bases; unmatched junction nucleotides: 6. The germline gives CDR1 SGHTA, CDR2 FQGTGA. CDR3 sequence reads: CASSPSGGIPSYNEQFF. In DNA, the CDR3 is TGTGCCAGCAGCCCTAGCGGGGGGATACCCTCCTACAATGAGCAGTTCTTC.

The rearrangement joins TRBV19 to TRBJ2-1; a possible D gene is TRBD2 (6 bases). The length of the CDR3 is 14 residues. Trimming left V 7 bases short and J 0 bases short, with 10 bases between. Looked up from germline, CDR1 is LNHDA and CDR2 is SQIVND (reference sequence). For the CDR3, the DNA is TGTGCCAGTACAGCGGGTCGCTCCTACAATGAGCAGTTCTTC. This gives the protein CASTAGRSYNEQFF.

V is TRBV6-5 and J is TRBJ2-7; unclear D gene. The CDR3 consists of 12 residues. CDR1 and CDR2 from the germline V gene are MNHEY and SVGAGI. Trimming stripped 4 bases from V and 6 bases from J, with 10 bases between. In DNA, the CDR3 is TGTGCCAGCAGTTCCCCATCGGGCGAGCAGTACTTC. It specifies CASSSPSGEQYF.

The genes are TRBV12-5 and TRBJ1-1, with D possibly being TRBD1 (6 bases). CDR3 size: 15 residues. V shed 4 bases and J shed 4 bases, with 16 bases lying between them. Germline assignment: CDR1 LGHNT and CDR2 FRNRAP. CDR3: CASGWTYREGTEAFF. Here the CDR3 DNA reads TGTGCTAGTGGTTGGACCTACAGGGAGGGCACTGAAGCTTTCTTT.

The chain employs TRBV6-5 and TRBJ1-3; tentative D call: TRBD1 (5 bases). CDR3 length: 14 amino acids. Germline loops: CDR1 MNHEY, CDR2 SVGAGI. V was trimmed by 2 bases and J by 1 base, leaving 6 bases between them. This CDR3 reads CASSYRGSGNTIYF. The CDR3 nucleotides read TGTGCCAGCAGTTACCGGGGGTCTGGAAACACCATATATTTT.

This rearrangement joins TRBV11-2 to TRBJ2-5; 11 nucleotides match TRBD2. V lost 1 base, J lost 4 bases, and 8 bases stayed unmatched. The germline V gene has CDR1 SGHAT and CDR2 FQNNGV. The CDR3 is 17 residues long. Written as DNA, the CDR3 is TGTGCCAGCAGCTTAGGGGATAGCGGGGGGGCGGGAGAGACCCAGTACTTC. Its translation is CASSLGDSGGAGETQYF.

The rearrangement links TRBV7-9 to TRBJ2-7; D perhaps matches TRBD1 (6 bases). CDR3 length: 14 residues. Germline V CDR1 and CDR2: SEHNR, FQNEAQ (reference sequence). V lost 5 bases and J lost 8, with 19 bases in between. Written as DNA, the CDR3 is TGTGCCAGCAGCCGAGAGACAGGTGGAGTCCAGCAGTACTTC. As protein: CASSRETGGVQQYF.

The CDR3 is CASSQDLTSGGAYEQYF. The CDR3 DNA reads TGCGCCAGCAGCCAAGATCTCACTAGCGGGGGAGCCTACGAGCAGTACTTC. The chain carries TRBV4-3 and TRBJ2-7; TRBD2 matches at 11 bases. The ends lost 0 bases at V and 2 bases at J; junction bases unmatched: 6. Germline lookup yields CDR1 LGHNA and CDR2 YSLEER. The length of the CDR3 is 17 residues.

V and J are TRBV6-4 and TRBJ1-5; possible D gene TRBD1, 5 bases. Germline CDR1 is MRHNA and CDR2 is SNTAGT. The ends were cut back, 4 bases at V and 2 bases at J, with 9 bases in the middle. The CDR3 totals 14 residues. This CDR3 is CASSAGMGNQPQHF. CDR3 DNA: TGTGCCAGCAGTGCAGGGATGGGCAATCAGCCCCAGCATTTT.